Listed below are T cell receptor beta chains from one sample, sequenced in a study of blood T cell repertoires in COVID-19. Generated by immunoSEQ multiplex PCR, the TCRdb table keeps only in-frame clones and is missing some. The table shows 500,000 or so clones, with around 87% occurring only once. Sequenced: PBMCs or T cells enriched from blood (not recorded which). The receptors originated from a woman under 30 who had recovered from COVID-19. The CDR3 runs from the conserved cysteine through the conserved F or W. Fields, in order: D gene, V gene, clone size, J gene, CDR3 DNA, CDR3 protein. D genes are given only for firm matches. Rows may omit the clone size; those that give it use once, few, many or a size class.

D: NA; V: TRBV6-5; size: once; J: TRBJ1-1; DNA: TGTGCCAGCAACGGAGTCACTGAAGCTTTCTTT; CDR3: CASNGVTEAFF
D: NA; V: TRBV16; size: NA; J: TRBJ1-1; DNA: TGTGCCAGCAGCCAATCAGGAGACGACACTGAAGCTTTCTTT; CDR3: CASSQSGDDTEAFF
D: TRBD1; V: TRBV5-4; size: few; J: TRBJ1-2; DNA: TGTGCCAGCACCTCATTAGGGACAGCCAACTATGGCTACACCTTC; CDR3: CASTSLGTANYGYTF
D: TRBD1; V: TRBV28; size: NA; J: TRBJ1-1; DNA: TGTGCCAGCAGTTGGACAGGGGGCTCAACCACTGAAGCTTTCTTT; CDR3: CASSWTGGSTTEAFF
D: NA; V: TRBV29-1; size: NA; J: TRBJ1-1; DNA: TGCAGCGTCCTCAGGGTCCAAGGGACTGAAGCTTTCTTT; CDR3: CSVLRVQGTEAFF
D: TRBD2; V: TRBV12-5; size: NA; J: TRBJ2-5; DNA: TGTGCTAGTGGTTTGGTCCGCGGCTGGGGGGGACTGGAGACCCAGTACTTC; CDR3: CASGLVRGWGGLETQYF
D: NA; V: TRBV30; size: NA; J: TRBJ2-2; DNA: TGTGCCTGGAGTCGGGGAACGGGGGGGGAGCTGTTTTTT; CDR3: CAWSRGTGGELFF
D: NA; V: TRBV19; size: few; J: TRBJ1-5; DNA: TGTGCCAGTAGCGGGACATGGAATCAGCCCCAGCATTTT; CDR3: CASSGTWNQPQHF
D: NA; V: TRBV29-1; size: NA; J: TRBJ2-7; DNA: TGCAGCGTGGCGGCAGGGGATCCTTACGAGCAGTACTTC; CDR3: CSVAAGDPYEQYF
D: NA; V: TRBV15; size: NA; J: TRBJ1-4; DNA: TGTGCCACCAGCGGTCAGCGAGTAACTAATGAAAAACTGTTTTTT; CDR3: CATSGQRVTNEKLFF
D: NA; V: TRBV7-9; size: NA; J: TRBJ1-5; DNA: TGTGCCAGCGCGTTGGACGGGTTCAATCAGCCCCAGCATTTT; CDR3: CASALDGFNQPQHF
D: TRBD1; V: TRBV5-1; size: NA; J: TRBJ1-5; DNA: TGCGCCAGCAGCCGGACAGGGGTAAGCAATCAGCCCCAGCATTTT; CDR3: CASSRTGVSNQPQHF
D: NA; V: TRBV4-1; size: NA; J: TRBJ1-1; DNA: TGCGCCAGCAGCCAAGGTAGCAGGGGCTACACTGAAGCTTTCTTT; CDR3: CASSQGSRGYTEAFF
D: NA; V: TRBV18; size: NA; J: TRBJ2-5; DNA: TGTGCCAGCTCACCGAGGGGGTTGCTCCAAGAGACCCAGTACTTC; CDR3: CASSPRGLLQETQYF
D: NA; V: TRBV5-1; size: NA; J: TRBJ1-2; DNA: TGCGCCAGCAGCTTCGATACGGACAGTCAGGGCTACACCTTC; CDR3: CASSFDTDSQGYTF
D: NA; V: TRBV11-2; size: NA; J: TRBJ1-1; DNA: TGTGCCAGCAGCTTTGGGCCGGACACTGAAGCTTTCTTT; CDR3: CASSFGPDTEAFF
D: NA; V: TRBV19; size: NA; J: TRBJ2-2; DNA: TGTGCCAGTAGTAATGTCAGGGGAAGCGGGGAGCTGTTTTTT; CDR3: CASSNVRGSGELFF
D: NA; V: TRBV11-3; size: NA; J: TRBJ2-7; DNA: TGTGCCAGCAGCTCCGGACAGCCCTACGAGCAGTACTTC; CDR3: CASSSGQPYEQYF
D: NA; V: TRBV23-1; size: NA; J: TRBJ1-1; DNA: TGCGCCAGCAGTCCTCGGACAGAGAGTAGTCTTTTTGAAGCTTTCTTT; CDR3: CASSPRTESSLFEAFF
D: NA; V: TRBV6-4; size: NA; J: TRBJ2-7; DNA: TGTGCCAGCAGTGACTCAGGTTTCTTTTCCAGGGACTACGAGCAGTACTTC; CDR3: CASSDSGFFSRDYEQYF
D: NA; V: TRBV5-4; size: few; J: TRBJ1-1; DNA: TGTGCCAGCCGCTTGGGGCGGGGGGACCCTAACACTGAAGCTTTCTTT; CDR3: CASRLGRGDPNTEAFF
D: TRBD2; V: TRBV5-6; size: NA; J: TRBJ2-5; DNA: TGTGCCAGCAGCTTTCGGCTAGCGGGCTCCTACGCAACAGAGACCCAGTACTTC; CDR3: CASSFRLAGSYATETQYF
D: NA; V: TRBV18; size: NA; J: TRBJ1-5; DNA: TGTGCCAGCTCACCTATGGGACACCTCAATCAGCCCCAGCATTTT; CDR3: CASSPMGHLNQPQHF
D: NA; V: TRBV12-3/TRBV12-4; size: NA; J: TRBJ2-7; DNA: TGTGCCAGCAGTTCGACTAGTAACGAGCAGTACTTC; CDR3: CASSSTSNEQYF
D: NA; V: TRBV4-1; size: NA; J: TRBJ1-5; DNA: TGCGCCAGCAGCCAAGAAGCCACAGGCCACCATCAGCCCCAGCATTTT; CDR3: CASSQEATGHHQPQHF